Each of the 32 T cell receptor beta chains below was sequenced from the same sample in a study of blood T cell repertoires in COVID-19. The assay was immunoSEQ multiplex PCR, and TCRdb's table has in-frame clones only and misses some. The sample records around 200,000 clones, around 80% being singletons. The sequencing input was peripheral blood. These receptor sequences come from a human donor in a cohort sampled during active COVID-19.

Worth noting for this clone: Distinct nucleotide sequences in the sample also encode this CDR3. DNA for the CDR3: TGCAGCGTTGGTCGGGGGGCGGGGGCTTTCTTT. Translating it yields CSVGRGAGAFF. The chain uses TRBV29-1 and TRBJ1-1; TRBD1 might be the D (6 bases). The V end was cut by 4 bases, the J end by 11 bases, with 14 bases between. This CDR3 spans 11 amino acids. Germline V gives CDR1 SQVTM, CDR2 ANQGSEA.

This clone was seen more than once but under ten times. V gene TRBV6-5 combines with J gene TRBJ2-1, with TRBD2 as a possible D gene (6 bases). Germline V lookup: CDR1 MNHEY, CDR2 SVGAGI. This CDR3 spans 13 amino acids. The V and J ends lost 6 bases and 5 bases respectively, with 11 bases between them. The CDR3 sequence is CASSPGDHNEQFF. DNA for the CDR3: TGTGCCAGCAGCCCGGGGGATCACAATGAGCAGTTCTTC.

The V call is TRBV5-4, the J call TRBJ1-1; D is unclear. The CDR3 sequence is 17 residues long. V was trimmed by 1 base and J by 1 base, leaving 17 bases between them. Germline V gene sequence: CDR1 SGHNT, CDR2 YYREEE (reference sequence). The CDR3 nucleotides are TGTGCCAGCAGCTTGAGAGGTAGTCGGTTTGAGAACACTGAAGCTTTCTTT. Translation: CASSLRGSRFENTEAFF.

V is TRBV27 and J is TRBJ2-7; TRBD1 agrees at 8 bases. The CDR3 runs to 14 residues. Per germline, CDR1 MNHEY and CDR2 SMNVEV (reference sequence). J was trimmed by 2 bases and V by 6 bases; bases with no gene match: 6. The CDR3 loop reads CASSRQGAAYEQYF. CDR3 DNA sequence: TGTGCCAGCAGCCGGCAGGGGGCCGCCTACGAGCAGTACTTC.

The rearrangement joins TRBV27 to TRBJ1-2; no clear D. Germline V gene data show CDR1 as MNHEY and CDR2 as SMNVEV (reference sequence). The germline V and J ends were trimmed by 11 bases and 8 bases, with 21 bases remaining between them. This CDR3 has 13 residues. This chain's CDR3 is CAVRGGRKLGYTF. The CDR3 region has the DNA TGTGCCGTTCGGGGAGGGAGGAAACTGGGCTACACCTTC.

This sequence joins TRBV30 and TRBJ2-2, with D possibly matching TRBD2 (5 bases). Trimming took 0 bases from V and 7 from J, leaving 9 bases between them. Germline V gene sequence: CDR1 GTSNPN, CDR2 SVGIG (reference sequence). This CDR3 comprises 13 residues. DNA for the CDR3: TGTGCCTGGAGTGTACTGGAGGACGGGGAGCTGTTTTTT. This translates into CAWSVLEDGELFF. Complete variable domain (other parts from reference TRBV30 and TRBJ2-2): SQTIHQWPATLVQPVGSPLSLECTVEGTSNPNLYWYRQAAGRGLQLLFYSVGIGQISSEVPQNLSASRPQDRQFILSSKKLLLSDSGFYLCAWSVLEDGELFFGEGSRLTVL.

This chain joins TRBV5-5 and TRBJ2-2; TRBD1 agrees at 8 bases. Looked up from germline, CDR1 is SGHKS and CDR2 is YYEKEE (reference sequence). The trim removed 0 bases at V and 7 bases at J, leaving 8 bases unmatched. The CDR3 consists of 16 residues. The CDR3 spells CASSLVSGGNGGELFF. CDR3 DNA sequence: TGTGCCAGCAGCTTGGTTTCAGGGGGCAACGGCGGGGAGCTGTTTTTT. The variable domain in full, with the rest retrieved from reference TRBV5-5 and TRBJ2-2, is DAGVTQSPTHLIKTRGQQVTLRCSPISGHKSVSWYQQVLGQGPQFIFQYYEKEERGRGNFPDRFSARQFPNYSSELNVNALLLGDSALYLCASSLVSGGNGGELFFGEGSRLTVL.

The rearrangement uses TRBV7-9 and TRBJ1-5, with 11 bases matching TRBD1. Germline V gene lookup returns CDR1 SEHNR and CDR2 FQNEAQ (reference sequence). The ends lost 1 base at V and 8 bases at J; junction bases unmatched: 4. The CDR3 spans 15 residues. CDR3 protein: CASSLGTGGLEPQHF. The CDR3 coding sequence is TGTGCCAGCAGCTTAGGGACAGGGGGCCTAGAGCCCCAGCATTTT.

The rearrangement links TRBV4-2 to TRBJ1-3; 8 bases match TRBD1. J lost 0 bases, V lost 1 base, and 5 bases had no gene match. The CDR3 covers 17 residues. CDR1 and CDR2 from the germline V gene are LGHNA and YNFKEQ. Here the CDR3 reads CASSQGTGTGSGNTIYF. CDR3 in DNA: TGTGCCAGCAGCCAAGGAACCGGGACAGGCTCTGGAAACACCATATATTTT.

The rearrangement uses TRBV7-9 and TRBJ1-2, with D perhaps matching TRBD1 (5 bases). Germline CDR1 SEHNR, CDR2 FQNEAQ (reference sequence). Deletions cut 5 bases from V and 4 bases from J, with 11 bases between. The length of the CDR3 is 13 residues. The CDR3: CASSAPGSYGYTF. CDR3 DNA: TGTGCCAGCAGCGCCCCAGGGTCCTATGGCTACACCTTC.

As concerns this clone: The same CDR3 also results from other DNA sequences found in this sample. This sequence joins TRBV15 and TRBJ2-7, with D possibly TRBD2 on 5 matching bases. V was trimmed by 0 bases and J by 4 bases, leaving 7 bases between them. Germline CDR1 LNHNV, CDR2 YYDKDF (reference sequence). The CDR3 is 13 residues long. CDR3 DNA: TGTGCCACCAGCAGAGATCGCGGGTACGAGCAGTACTTC. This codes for CATSRDRGYEQYF.

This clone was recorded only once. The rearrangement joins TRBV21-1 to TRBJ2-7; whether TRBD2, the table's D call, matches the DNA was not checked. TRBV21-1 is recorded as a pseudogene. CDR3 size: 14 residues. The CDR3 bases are TGTGCCAGCAGCAAGGGGGGGGTCGGAAAAGCGCAGTACTTC. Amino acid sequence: CASSKGGVGKAQYF.

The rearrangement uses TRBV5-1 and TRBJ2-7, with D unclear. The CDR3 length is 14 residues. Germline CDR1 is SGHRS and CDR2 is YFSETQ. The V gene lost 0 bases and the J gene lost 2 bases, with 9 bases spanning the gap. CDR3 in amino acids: CASSLDTFAYEQYF. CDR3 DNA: TGCGCCAGCAGCTTGGACACGTTCGCCTACGAGCAGTACTTC.

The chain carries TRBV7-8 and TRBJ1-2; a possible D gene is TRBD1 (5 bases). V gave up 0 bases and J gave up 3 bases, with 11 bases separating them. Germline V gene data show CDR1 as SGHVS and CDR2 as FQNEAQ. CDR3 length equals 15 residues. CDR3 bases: TGTGCCAGCAGCTTAGCGTTGGGGGGTGACTATGGCTACACCTTC. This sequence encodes CASSLALGGDYGYTF.

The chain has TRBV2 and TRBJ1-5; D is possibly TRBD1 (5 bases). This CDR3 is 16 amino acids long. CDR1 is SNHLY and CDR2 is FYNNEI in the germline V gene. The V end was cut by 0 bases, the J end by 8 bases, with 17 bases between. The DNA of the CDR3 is TGTGCCAGCAGTGAAGCGGGACTGTCGTCTTTGAAGCCCCAGCATTTT. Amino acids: CASSEAGLSSLKPQHF.

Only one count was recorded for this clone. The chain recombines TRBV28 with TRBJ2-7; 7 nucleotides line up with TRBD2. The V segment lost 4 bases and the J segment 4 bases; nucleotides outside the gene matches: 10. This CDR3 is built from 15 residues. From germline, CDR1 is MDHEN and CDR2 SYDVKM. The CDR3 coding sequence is TGTGCCAGCAGTTCCTACTCGGGGGGTAGATACGAGCAGTACTTC. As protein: CASSSYSGGRYEQYF.

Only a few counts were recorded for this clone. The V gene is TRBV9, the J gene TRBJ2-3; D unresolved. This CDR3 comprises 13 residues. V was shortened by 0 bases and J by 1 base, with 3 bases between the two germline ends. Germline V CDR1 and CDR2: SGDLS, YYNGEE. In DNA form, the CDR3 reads TGTGCCAGCAGCGTAGCGGGCACAGATACGCAGTATTTT. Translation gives CASSVAGTDTQYF.

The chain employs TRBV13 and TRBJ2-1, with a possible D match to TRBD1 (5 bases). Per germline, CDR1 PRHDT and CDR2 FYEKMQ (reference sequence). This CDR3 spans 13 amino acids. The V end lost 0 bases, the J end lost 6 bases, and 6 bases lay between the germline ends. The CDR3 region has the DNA TGTGCCAGCAGCTTAGGCAGGGTCAATGAGCAGTTCTTC. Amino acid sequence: CASSLGRVNEQFF.

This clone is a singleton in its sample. The CDR3 bases are TGTGCCAGCAGCCCCAATGGGGGGACAGATCCGGGGGATCCATACGAGCAGTACTTC. This gives the protein CASSPNGGTDPGDPYEQYF. The genes are TRBV16 and TRBJ2-7; possibly TRBD1 for D (7 bases). Trimming left V 4 bases short and J 4 bases short, with 29 bases between. The germline V gene has CDR1 KGHSY and CDR2 FQNENV. The CDR3 covers 19 residues.

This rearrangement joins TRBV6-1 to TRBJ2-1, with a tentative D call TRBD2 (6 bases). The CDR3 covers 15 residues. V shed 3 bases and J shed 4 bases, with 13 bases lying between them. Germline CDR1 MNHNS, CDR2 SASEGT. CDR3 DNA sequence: TGTGCCAGCAGTGAGGGGTGGAGGGCATACAATGAGCAGTTCTTC. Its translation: CASSEGWRAYNEQFF.

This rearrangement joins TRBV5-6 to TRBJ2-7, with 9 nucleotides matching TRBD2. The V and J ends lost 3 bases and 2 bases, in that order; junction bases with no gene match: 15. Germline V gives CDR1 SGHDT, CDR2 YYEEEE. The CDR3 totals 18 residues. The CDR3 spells CASSWGPSGAPVPYEQYF. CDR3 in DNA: TGTGCCAGCAGCTGGGGGCCTAGCGGGGCTCCGGTCCCCTACGAGCAGTACTTC.

This CDR3 reads CASSRGGLRTGELFF. The CDR3 DNA follows: TGTGCCAGCAGCCGAGGGGGTCTGAGGACCGGGGAGCTGTTTTTT. V is TRBV6-5 and J is TRBJ2-2, with a weak D call TRBD1 (6 bases). CDR3 length: 15 amino acids. The germline V gene has CDR1 MNHEY and CDR2 SVGAGI. Trimming stripped 6 bases from V and 5 bases from J, with 16 bases between.

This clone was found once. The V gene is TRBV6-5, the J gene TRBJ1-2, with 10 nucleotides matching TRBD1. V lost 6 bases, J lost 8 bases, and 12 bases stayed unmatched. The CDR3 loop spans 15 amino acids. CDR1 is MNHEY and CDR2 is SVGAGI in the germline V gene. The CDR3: CASRREKTGGRGYTF. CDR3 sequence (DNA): TGTGCCAGCAGACGGGAAAAGACAGGGGGCAGGGGCTACACCTTC.

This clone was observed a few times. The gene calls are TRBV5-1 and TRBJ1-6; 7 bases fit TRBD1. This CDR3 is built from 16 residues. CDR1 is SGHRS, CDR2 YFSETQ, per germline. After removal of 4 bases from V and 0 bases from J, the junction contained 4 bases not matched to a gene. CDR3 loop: CASSPGQSSYNSPLHF. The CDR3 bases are TGCGCCAGCAGCCCGGGACAGAGCTCCTATAATTCACCCCTCCACTTT.

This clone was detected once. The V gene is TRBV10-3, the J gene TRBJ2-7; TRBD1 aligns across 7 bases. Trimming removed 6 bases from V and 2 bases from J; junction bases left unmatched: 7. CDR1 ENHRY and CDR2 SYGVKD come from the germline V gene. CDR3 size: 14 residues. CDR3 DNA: TGTGCCATCAGGCTTGACAGGGCTCCCTACGAGCAGTACTTC. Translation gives CAIRLDRAPYEQYF.

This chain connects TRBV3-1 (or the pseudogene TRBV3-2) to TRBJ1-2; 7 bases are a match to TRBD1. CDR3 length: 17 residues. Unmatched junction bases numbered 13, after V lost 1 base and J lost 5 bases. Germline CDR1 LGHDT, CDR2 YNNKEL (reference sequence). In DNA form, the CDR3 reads TGTGCCAGCAGCCAAGTCAAGGAAACAGGGGCGCTTTATGGCTACACCTTC. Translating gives CASSQVKETGALYGYTF.

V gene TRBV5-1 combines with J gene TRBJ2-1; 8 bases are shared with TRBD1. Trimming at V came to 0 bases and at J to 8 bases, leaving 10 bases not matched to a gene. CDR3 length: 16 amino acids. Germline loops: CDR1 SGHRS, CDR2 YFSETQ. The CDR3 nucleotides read TGCGCCAGCAGCTTGGGTATGCAGGGGGCTTCGGATGAGCAGTTCTTC. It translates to CASSLGMQGASDEQFF.

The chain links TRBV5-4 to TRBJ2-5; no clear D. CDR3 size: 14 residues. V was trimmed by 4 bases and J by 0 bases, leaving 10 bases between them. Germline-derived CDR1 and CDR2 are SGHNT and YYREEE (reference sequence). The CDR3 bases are TGTGCCAGCAGCAGTTGGGCGTACCAAGAGACCCAGTACTTC. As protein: CASSSWAYQETQYF.

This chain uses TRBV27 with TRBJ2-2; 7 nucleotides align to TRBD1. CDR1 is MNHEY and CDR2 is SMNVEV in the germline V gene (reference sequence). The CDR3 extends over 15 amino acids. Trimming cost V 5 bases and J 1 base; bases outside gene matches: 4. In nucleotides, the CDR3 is TGTGCCAGCAGTGAACGGACAGGGAACACCGGGGAGCTGTTTTTT. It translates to CASSERTGNTGELFF.

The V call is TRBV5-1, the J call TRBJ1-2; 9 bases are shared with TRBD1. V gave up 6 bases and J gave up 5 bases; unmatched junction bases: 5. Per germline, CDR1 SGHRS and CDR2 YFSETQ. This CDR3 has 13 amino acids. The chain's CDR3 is CASNPGQGYGYTF. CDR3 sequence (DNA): TGCGCCAGCAATCCCGGACAGGGGTATGGCTACACCTTC.

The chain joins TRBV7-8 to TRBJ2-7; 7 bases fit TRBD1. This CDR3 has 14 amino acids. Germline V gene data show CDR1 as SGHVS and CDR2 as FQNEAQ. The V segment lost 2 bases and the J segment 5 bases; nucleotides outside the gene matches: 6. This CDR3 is CASSLLEGADEQYF. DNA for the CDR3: TGTGCCAGCAGCTTATTAGAGGGGGCAGACGAGCAGTACTTC.

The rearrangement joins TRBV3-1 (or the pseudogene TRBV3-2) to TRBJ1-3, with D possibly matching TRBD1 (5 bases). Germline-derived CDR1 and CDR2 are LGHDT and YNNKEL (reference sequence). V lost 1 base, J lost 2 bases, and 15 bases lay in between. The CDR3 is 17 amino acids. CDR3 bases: TGTGCCAGCAGCCAAGTCGCCACGACAGAGCCTGGAAACACCATATATTTT. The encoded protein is CASSQVATTEPGNTIYF.